This TCR beta chain derives from a study of blood T cell repertoires in COVID-19. In the study overall: Sites across the United States, Italy and Spain contributed samples from acute and convalescent COVID-19.

In the original analysis: Amplification of reference gene primers was used by the study to estimate nucleated cell counts. The assay was immunoSEQ multiplex PCR, and TCRdb's table has in-frame clones only and misses some. That table furnishes V, J and clone size, whereas the DNA furnished D and trimming. Counted here are about 200,000 clones, roughly 80% occurring once; the ten biggest clones make up approximately 6%. This clone was picked up one time. This CDR3 is built from 14 residues. Germline CDR1 is MNHEY and CDR2 is SVGAGI. The V segment lost 8 bases and the J segment 2 bases; nucleotides outside the gene matches: 4.

The rearrangement joins TRBV6-5 to TRBJ2-3; TRBD2 matches 10 bases. The specimen sequenced was peripheral blood. The receptor comes from a woman aged 70-85 years with acute or convalescent COVID-19. CDR3 sequence: CASSTSGNTDTQYF. CDR3 DNA: TGTGCCAGCTCCACTAGCGGGAACACAGATACGCAGTATTTT.